The entry below describes one T cell receptor (beta chain). The target of this receptor is not known. Base qualities are missing; no much larger clone stands one base away. The cohort was made up of 500 to 850 healthy bone marrow donors. Cohort members were all nominally healthy when sampled, although unrecorded immune exposures were likely present. The donor was CMV seronegative and belonged to the group of around 350 seronegative cohort members. Each donor provided a peripheral blood sample, and peripheral blood mononuclear cells were used for TCR beta sequencing. Genomic DNA extraction from the blood cell samples was performed with the Qiagen DNeasy Blood Extraction Kit. This sample was included in a study of cytomegalovirus exposure and HLA in healthy donors (dated by TCRdb to 2016 to 2017). Concerning the study at large: An earlier analysis of around 600 of the donors reported approximately 290 Gb of sequence data and around 110 million unique TCR beta sequences from some 180 million T cells. Roughly 320 gigabases of sequencing data and approximately 92 million unique TCR sequences made up an early release that covered 500 to 700 HLA-typed donors. The genetic ancestry cluster associated with self-reported Caucasian donors included around four fifths of the roughly 400 genotyped donors. The aim of the study was to test whether cataloging public T cell receptors could identify signatures of past pathogen exposure. The study used immunosequencing to profile the T cell repertoires of approximately 650 subjects and linked those repertoires to cytomegalovirus serostatus. Besides the first cohort of 500 to 700 subjects, a separate validation cohort made up of 120 different subjects was used. To predict cytomegalovirus infection status, the study brought together high-throughput TCR immunosequencing, statistical association of individual TCRs with disease status, and machine learning. A later analysis re-examined previously published TCR beta repertoires from around 670 donors and added high-resolution HLA genotyping to investigate patterns of TCR occurrence. In the later analysis, no new phenotypic data were used to find candidate immune exposures; instead, reliance was placed on TCR beta sequences and their occurrence across donors. In an earlier analysis of over 550 of the donors, high-throughput TCR beta sequencing was used to judge whether each TCR beta V gene segment behaved as functional or pseudogenic. Donor age, sex, ethnicity and CMV serostatus were collected together with the repertoire data. Genome-wide SNP genotypes for about three fifths of the roughly 700 donors were used in a later genetic analysis, which treated that subset as a discovery cohort. Every discovery cohort repertoire had been produced on one sequencing platform. HLA typing covered class I and class II loci at four-digit resolution. The number of typed donors differed by locus: roughly 629-640 for A, B, C, DRB1 and DQB1; some 500 for DQA1; over 600 for DPA1; and 400 to 480 for DPB1. Four or five DR-DQ haplotypes were handled as single units for association and clustering, since linkage in the cohort was strong. On average, around 240,000 unique TCR beta nucleotide sequences were sequenced per donor among 398 genotyped donors of the cohort, with 15% to 20% of those sequences being non-productive.

The library was generated by the immunoSEQ multiplex PCR assay. A mixture of 60 forward primers for TCR Vbeta segments and 13 reverse primers for TCR Jbeta segments was used in the multiplex PCR. The CDR3 region of rearranged TCR beta genes was amplified from genomic DNA with a multiplex PCR assay. The Illumina HiSeq System was used to sequence the amplified TCR beta libraries as 87-base-pair reads. The study's processing was this. In a later analysis, tens of millions of unique TCR beta chains were counted across the 500 to 850 repertoires, and approximately 11 million of these chains were shared by at least two donors. Raw reads were error-corrected and collapsed into unique sequences by a nearest-neighbor algorithm in which closely related sequences were merged to remove PCR and sequencing errors. V, D and J gene segments were assigned by aligning CDR3 sequences to IMGT reference sequences. For a sequence to be retained, a match of at least six nucleotides was required to both a V gene segment and a J gene segment. Rearrangements were classified as productive when the CDR3 lacked stop codons and remained in frame with V and J, and all other rearrangements were classified as non-productive. CDR3 was defined according to IMGT convention as the region running from the second conserved V-encoded cysteine to the conserved J-encoded phenylalanine. The earlier analysis of about 570 of the donors excluded any sequence lacking an unambiguous match to a single V gene segment. An earlier analysis of 550 to 650 of the donors classified V segments as functional when productive rearrangements were above 56.7% and as segregating when the standard deviation between donors was above 5%. A statistical classification framework was built for diagnosing cytomegalovirus status from the catalog of TCR beta chain sequences. In a later analysis, TCR nucleotide sequences were compared against IMGT/GENE-DB human TR gene sequences so that V and J genes could be assigned. A later analysis assigned CDR3 sequences and most-parsimonious VDJ recombination scenarios with the TCRdist pipeline. A later analysis defined each TCR beta chain by its CDR3 amino acid sequence plus V-gene family, and excluded reads lacking a unique V-gene family. A later analysis removed roughly 590 highly shared, low-generation-probability nucleotide sequences to deal with suspected cross-contamination and a sequencing artifact. A later analysis calculated a clonal expansion index for each public chain from normalized within-repertoire ranks of inferred template counts. Generation probabilities in a later analysis came from a VDJ recombination model fitted to out-of-frame rearrangements, and those results were checked against IGoR. A later analysis scored TCR-TCR, TCR-HLA and TCR-CMV co-occurrence with hypergeometric tests, applying a repertoire-size bias correction to TCR pairs. To estimate false discovery rates, a later analysis permuted the HLA or CMV assignments 20 times. A later analysis grouped co-occurring TCRs with DBSCAN, adding TCRdist sequence similarity when clustering within HLA-allele-positive subsets. Co-occurrence clustering excluded repertoires with fewer than 30,000 or more than 120,000 public chains, plus five with anomalous nucleotide sharing. This is the immuneACCESS table as TCRdb keeps it, with only in-frame sequences that have V and J called. A part of the clones is gone; compared with another copy, unresolved V genes explain less than half, and the rest is unexplained. From that table come the V and J calls and clone size; the DNA was used to work out D and trimming. The sample records over 150,000 clones, around 86% of which are singletons. The ten largest clones capture approximately 2.1% of the sample.

Broader findings and caveats from the paper: In an earlier analysis of over 550 of the donors, most TCR beta V segments were observed in productive rearrangements about 87% or about 30% of the time, broadly matching IMGT annotations. Linkage disequilibrium might explain the correlated functional status among segregating V segments, but an unknown experimental factor could not be ruled out. Assigning TCR associations to individual alleles was difficult when HLA alleles, especially DR and DQ, strongly co-occurred. According to a later analysis, TCR association rates differed among HLA loci, with DRB1 alleles showing the most associated TCRs and HLA-C alleles showing the fewest. Across donors, most TCR sequences were observed very rarely, whereas some public TCRs were present in many individuals. The presence/absence analyses assumed that sequencing depth was roughly uniform across donors, and that assumption may not be true. V-gene and J-gene trimming of TCR beta chains was associated with a missense DCLRE1C variant in a later genetic analysis, and the association was replicated in an independent cohort. Because counts were too low, seventeen rarely observed V segments, including chromosome 9 orphons, were excluded from the earlier analysis of 500 to 700 of the donors. In a later genetic analysis, fewer N-insertions in productive TCRs were reported among donors in an Asian-associated ancestry cluster than the roughly 640-donor mean. A cluster of highly shared sequence variants was judged likely to represent a technical artifact of the sequencing pipeline. The authors suggested that the approach could potentially be generalized to other disease states and immunological phenotypes. A later analysis found that HLA-associated TCR beta chains were more clonally expanded and had lower generation probabilities than equally common non-associated chains. A further reported finding was that TCR beta sequences accurately predicted the HLA-A and HLA-B alleles for most subjects in the first cohort. According to a later analysis, most CMV-associated TCR beta chains appeared to be HLA-restricted, and the HLA associations seemed to be driven largely by CMV exposure. Several of the top co-occurrence clusters appeared to be linked to parvovirus B19, influenza, CMV and Epstein-Barr virus, according to a later analysis. Specific HLA alleles were associated with 18,000 or so TCR beta sequences at a false discovery rate of 0.05 in a later analysis. Some IMGT-functional V segments, including TRBV6-2 and TRBV6-3, could not be distinguished by the 87-base-pair reads and were therefore excluded. This cohort had only TCR beta chains sequenced, and the lack of alpha or paired-chain data limited which features could be detected. HLA typing was unavailable for some donors at each locus, so association tests used only the typed subset. In the study, 150 to 200 TCR beta chains were listed as associated with cytomegalovirus. In both the original and validation cohorts, the classifier was reported to diagnose cytomegalovirus status with high specificity and sensitivity. In vitro tests confirmed that a few of the cytomegalovirus-associated TCR beta chains recognize cytomegalovirus antigens. Immune exposure information for the cohort was limited to CMV serostatus.

The germline V gene yields LGHNA for CDR1 and YNFKEQ for CDR2. Trimming removed 3 bases from V and 6 bases from J; the gene matches leave 9 bases unexplained. The CDR3, from cysteine to phenylalanine, totals 16 residues. Just the 48-base CDR3 DNA is kept, in frame starting at base 1. The source of this sequence is a male donor in good health and CMV-seronegative. The chain links TRBV4-2 with TRBJ2-1, and TRBD1 aligns with 9 junction nucleotides. Sequences were obtained from PBMCs. Here is the DNA: TGTGCCAGCAGCCATATAATGGGACAGGGAGGCAATGAGCAGTTCTTC. Translated, this is CASSHIMGQGGNEQFF.